This T cell receptor (beta chain) was sequenced for a study of blood T cells in healthy people across ages. Overall study findings and caveats: In the absence of known donor CMV status, changes in expanded clonotypes were possibly confounded. The fall in TCR beta diversity per million T cells was roughly linear with age.

Concerning this clonotype: The antigen is undetermined.

CDR3 length equals 15 residues. Germline V gives CDR1 MDHEN, CDR2 SYDVKM. The second PCR ran about 6 to 11 cycles with a sample-barcoded 5' primer and J-beta primers. TCRdb itself ran the 5' RACE reads through MiXCR, one entry per CDR3 protein. The sample lists fewer than 700,000 distinct CDR3 sequences; 40% to 50% were seen once. This chain links TRBV28 with TRBJ2-4; 8 positions agree with TRBD1. Gene TRBJ2-7 matches the end of the DNA better, so the J call may be wrong. This TCR came from a man older than 75 in good health. Sequencing was performed on blood. The CDR3 reads CASSLLAGGAYEQYF. DNA for the CDR3: TGTGCCAGCAGTTTACTGGCAGGGGGCGCTTACGAGCAGTACTTC.